This T cell receptor (beta chain) was recovered during a study of cytomegalovirus exposure and HLA in healthy donors (dated by TCRdb to about 2017). With regard to the full study: An earlier analysis of 587 of the donors reported approximately 300 Gb of sequence data and some 120 million unique TCR beta sequences from 150 million to 200 million T cells. About 330 gigabases of sequencing data and about 92 million unique TCR sequences made up an early release that covered approximately 650 HLA-typed donors. Of the 350 to 450 genotyped donors, about 80% fell in the genetic ancestry cluster associated with self-reported Caucasian donors. The study was designed to test whether signatures of past pathogen exposure could be identified by cataloging public T cell receptors. The T cell repertoires of about 700 subjects were profiled by immunosequencing and related to cytomegalovirus serostatus. Along with the roughly 710-subject first cohort, a separate validation cohort of over a hundred different subjects was used. The study combined high-throughput TCR immunosequencing, statistical association of individual TCRs with disease status, and machine learning to predict cytomegalovirus infection status. To study patterns of TCR occurrence, a later analysis re-analyzed previously published TCR beta repertoires from 700 or so donors and added high-resolution HLA genotyping. The later analysis used no new phenotypic data to find candidate immune exposures, relying instead on TCR beta sequences and their occurrence across donors. To decide whether each TCR beta V gene segment behaved as functional or pseudogenic, an earlier analysis of some 540 of the donors relied on high-throughput TCR beta sequencing. Donor age, sex, ethnicity and CMV serostatus were compiled together with the repertoire data. Genome-wide SNP genotypes for about 60% of the 666 donors were used in a later genetic analysis, which treated that subset as a discovery cohort. All discovery cohort repertoires had been generated on a single sequencing platform. HLA typing included class I and class II loci at four-digit resolution. The number of donors typed differed by locus, with roughly 629-640 for A, B, C, DRB1 and DQB1, 522 for DQA1, 600 to 610 for DPA1, and 450 to 480 for DPB1. Several DR-DQ haplotypes were treated as single units for association and clustering because of strong linkage in the cohort. On average, roughly 240,000 unique TCR beta nucleotide sequences were sequenced per donor among about 400 genotyped donors of the cohort, with roughly 19% of those sequences being non-productive.

The cohort consisted of 666 healthy bone marrow donors. Cohort members were all nominally healthy when sampled, although unrecorded immune exposures were likely present. The donor tested CMV seronegative, placing the donor among the 350 to 400 seronegative members of the cohort. A peripheral blood sample was provided by each donor, and peripheral blood mononuclear cells were used for TCR beta sequencing. The Qiagen DNeasy Blood Extraction Kit was used to extract genomic DNA from the blood cell samples. Library preparation was by the immunoSEQ multiplex PCR assay. The multiplex PCR relied on a mix of 60 forward primers for TCR Vbeta segments and 13 reverse primers for TCR Jbeta segments. The CDR3 region of rearranged TCR beta genes was amplified from genomic DNA by a multiplex PCR assay. On the Illumina HiSeq System, the amplified TCR beta libraries were sequenced as 87-base-pair reads. For the original study's pipeline: In a later analysis, around 80 million unique TCR beta chains were counted across the roughly 670 repertoires, and approximately 9.9 million of these chains were shared by at least two donors. Raw reads were error-corrected and collapsed into unique sequences with a nearest-neighbor algorithm that merged closely related sequences to remove PCR and sequencing errors. Alignment of CDR3 sequences to IMGT reference sequences was used to assign V, D and J gene segments. For a sequence to be retained, a match of at least six nucleotides was required to both a V gene segment and a J gene segment. A rearrangement counted as productive if the CDR3 had no stop codons and remained in frame with V and J, and every other rearrangement counted as non-productive. Following IMGT convention, CDR3 was defined as the stretch from the second conserved V-encoded cysteine up to the conserved J-encoded phenylalanine. The earlier analysis of a few hundred of the donors excluded sequences that lacked an unambiguous match to a single V gene segment. In an earlier analysis of some 590 of the donors, V segments were called functional above 56.7% productive rearrangements and were called segregating when the between-donor standard deviation exceeded 5%. A statistical classification framework was built for diagnosing cytomegalovirus status from the catalog of TCR beta chain sequences. In a later analysis, TCR nucleotide sequences were compared against IMGT/GENE-DB human TR gene sequences so that V and J genes could be assigned. The TCRdist pipeline was used in a later analysis to assign CDR3 sequences and most-parsimonious VDJ recombination scenarios. A later analysis defined each TCR beta chain by its CDR3 amino acid sequence plus V-gene family, and excluded reads lacking a unique V-gene family. In a later analysis, fewer than 600 highly shared, low-generation-probability nucleotide sequences were removed to address suspected cross-contamination and a sequencing artifact. In a later analysis, a clonal expansion index for each public chain was calculated from normalized within-repertoire ranks of inferred template counts. In a later analysis, generation probabilities were computed with a VDJ recombination model fitted to out-of-frame rearrangements, and the resulting probabilities were checked against IGoR. Hypergeometric tests were used in a later analysis to score TCR-TCR, TCR-HLA and TCR-CMV co-occurrence, with a repertoire-size bias correction applied to the TCR pairs. False discovery rates were estimated in a later analysis by permuting HLA or CMV assignments 20 times. A later analysis grouped co-occurring TCRs with DBSCAN, adding TCRdist sequence similarity when clustering within HLA-allele-positive subsets. For co-occurrence clustering, repertoires with fewer than 30,000 or more than 120,000 public chains were excluded, along with several repertoires with anomalous nucleotide sharing. Drawn from immuneACCESS, this table holds only the in-frame rearrangements with V and J called that TCRdb kept. Clones are partly lost; checked studies trace under half to an unresolved V gene and leave the rest unexplained. V and J calls and clone size follow that table, whereas D and trimming were derived from the DNA. Across this sample there are fewer than 150,000 clones, with over 65% seen only once. The top ten constitute 1.5% to 2% of the sample.

The study at large found these results: The only immune exposure information available for the cohort was CMV serostatus. Correlated functional status among segregating V segments might be attributable to linkage disequilibrium, but an unknown experimental factor could not be ruled out. A few of the identified cytomegalovirus-associated TCR beta chains were confirmed in vitro to be specific for cytomegalovirus antigens. In an earlier analysis of approximately 590 of the donors, most TCR beta V segments appeared in productive rearrangements about 87% or about 30% of the time, broadly matching IMGT annotations. A later analysis found that most CMV-associated TCR beta chains appeared HLA-restricted, with HLA associations seemingly driven largely by CMV exposure. A cluster of highly shared sequence variants was judged likely to be a technical artifact of the sequencing pipeline. Most TCR sequences were observed very rarely across donors, whereas some public TCRs were present in many individuals. A total of fewer than 200 TCR beta chains were listed by the study as associated with cytomegalovirus. A further reported finding was that TCR beta sequences accurately predicted the HLA-A and HLA-B alleles for most subjects in the first cohort. Cytomegalovirus status was reported to be diagnosed by the classifier with high specificity and sensitivity in both the original and validation cohorts. A later analysis found that TCR association rates varied across HLA loci, with DRB1 alleles showing the most associated TCRs and HLA-C alleles the fewest. When HLA alleles, especially DR and DQ, strongly co-occurred, TCR associations were difficult to assign to individual alleles. The earlier analysis of some 540 of the donors excluded roughly 17 rarely observed V segments, including chromosome 9 orphons, because counts were too low. In a later analysis, several top co-occurrence clusters were reported to appear linked to parvovirus B19, influenza, CMV and Epstein-Barr virus. This cohort had only TCR beta chains sequenced, and the lack of alpha or paired-chain data limited which features could be detected. At a false discovery rate of 0.05, a later analysis linked under 20,000 TCR beta sequences to specific HLA alleles. Compared with the 666-donor mean, donors in an Asian-associated ancestry cluster had fewer N-insertions in productive TCRs, according to a later genetic analysis. The authors suggested that the approach could potentially be extended to other disease states and immunological phenotypes. Roughly uniform sequencing depth across donors was assumed in presence/absence analyses, although this assumption may not hold. A later analysis found that HLA-associated TCR beta chains were more clonally expanded and had lower generation probabilities than equally common non-associated chains. V-gene and J-gene trimming of TCR beta chains was associated with a missense DCLRE1C variant in a later genetic analysis, and the association was replicated in an independent cohort. Because HLA typing was missing for some donors at each locus, association tests included only the typed subset.

Regarding this clone: No cognate antigen has been identified for it. Base qualities are not recorded, but no much larger clone differs from it by a single base.

The clonotype originates from a woman in her 30s in good health and CMV-seronegative. The sequencing sample was made of PBMCs.

The nucleotide sequence is given as TGTGCCAGTAGTAAGGCAGGGGAGTACACTGAAGCTTTCTTT. Translation gives CASSKAGEYTEAFF. Recombination joined TRBV19 with TRBJ1-1, and possibly TRBD1, on 6 matching bases. Between the V and J ends, shortened by 4 bases and 3 bases respectively, the junction contains 12 bases. There are 14 amino acids in the CDR3, from cysteine to phenylalanine inclusive. Kept here is only the CDR3 DNA, which spans 42 bases and is read in frame from base 1. Per the germline V gene (reference sequence), LNHDA is the CDR1 and SQIVND is the CDR2.